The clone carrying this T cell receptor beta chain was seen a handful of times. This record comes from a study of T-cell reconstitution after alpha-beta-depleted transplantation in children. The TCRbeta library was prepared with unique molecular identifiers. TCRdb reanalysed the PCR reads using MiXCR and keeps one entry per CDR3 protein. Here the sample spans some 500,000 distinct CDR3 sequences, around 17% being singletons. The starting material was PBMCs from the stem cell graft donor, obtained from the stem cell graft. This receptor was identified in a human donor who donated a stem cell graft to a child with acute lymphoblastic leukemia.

Here the CDR3 reads CASTRAGPNTGELFF. CDR3 coding DNA: TGCGCCAGCACCCGGGCGGGGCCGAACACCGGGGAGCTGTTTTTT. The rearrangement links TRBV5-1 to TRBJ2-2; a possible D gene is TRBD2 (6 bases). V was clipped by 6 bases and J by 0 bases, with 12 bases between them. This CDR3 has 15 residues. Germline CDR1 reads SGHRS; CDR2 reads YFSETQ.